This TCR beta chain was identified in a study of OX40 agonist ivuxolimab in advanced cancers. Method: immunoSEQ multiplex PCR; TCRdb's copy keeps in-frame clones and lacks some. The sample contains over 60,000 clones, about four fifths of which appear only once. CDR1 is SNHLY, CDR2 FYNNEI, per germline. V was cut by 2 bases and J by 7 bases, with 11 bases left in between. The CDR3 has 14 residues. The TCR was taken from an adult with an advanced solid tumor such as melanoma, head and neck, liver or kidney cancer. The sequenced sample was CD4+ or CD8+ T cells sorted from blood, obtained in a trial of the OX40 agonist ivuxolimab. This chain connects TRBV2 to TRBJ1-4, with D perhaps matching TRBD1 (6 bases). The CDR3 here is CASSETRGGEKLFF. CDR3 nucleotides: TGTGCCAGCAGTGAAACCAGGGGAGGTGAAAAACTGTTTTTT.